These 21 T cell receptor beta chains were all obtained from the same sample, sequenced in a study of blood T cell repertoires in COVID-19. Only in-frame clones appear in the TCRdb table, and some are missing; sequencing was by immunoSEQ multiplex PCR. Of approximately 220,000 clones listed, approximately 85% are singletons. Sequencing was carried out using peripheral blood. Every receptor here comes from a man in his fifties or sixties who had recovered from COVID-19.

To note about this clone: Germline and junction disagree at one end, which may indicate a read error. The CDR3 region has the DNA TGTGCCTGGAGTAGGGGTTCCTCCGAGCAGTACTTC. Translating gives CAWSRGSSEQYF. The chain employs TRBV30 and TRBJ2-7, with TRBD1 as a possible D gene (5 bases). The germline CDR1 and CDR2 sequences are GTSNPN and SVGIG (reference sequence). The CDR3 runs to 12 residues.

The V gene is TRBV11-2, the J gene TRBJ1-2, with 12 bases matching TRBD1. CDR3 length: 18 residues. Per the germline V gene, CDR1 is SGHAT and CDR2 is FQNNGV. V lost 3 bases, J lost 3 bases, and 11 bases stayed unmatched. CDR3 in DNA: TGTGCCAGCAGCTTCTTCCCCGGGACAGGGGGCGAAGACTATGGCTACACCTTC. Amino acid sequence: CASSFFPGTGGEDYGYTF.

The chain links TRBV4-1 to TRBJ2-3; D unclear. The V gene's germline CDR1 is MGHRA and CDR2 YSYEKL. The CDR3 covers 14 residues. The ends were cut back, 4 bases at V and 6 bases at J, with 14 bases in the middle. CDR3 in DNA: TGCGCCAGCAGCCGAGGTGGTCGTGGGGATACGCAGTATTTT. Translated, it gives CASSRGGRGDTQYF.

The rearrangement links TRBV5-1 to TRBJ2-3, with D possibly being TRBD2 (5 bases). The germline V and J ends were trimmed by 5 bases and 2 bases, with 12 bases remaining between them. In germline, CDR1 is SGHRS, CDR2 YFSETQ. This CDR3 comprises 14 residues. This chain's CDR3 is CASSSGGLTDTQYF. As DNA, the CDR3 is TGCGCCAGCAGTTCTGGCGGACTCACAGATACGCAGTATTTT.

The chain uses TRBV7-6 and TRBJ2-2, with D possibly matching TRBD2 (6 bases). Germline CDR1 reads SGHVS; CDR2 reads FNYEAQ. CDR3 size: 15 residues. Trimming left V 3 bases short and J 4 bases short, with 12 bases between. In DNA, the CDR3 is TGTGCCAGCAGCTTGGTAGGAGGGGTCACCGGGGAGCTGTTTTTT. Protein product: CASSLVGGVTGELFF.

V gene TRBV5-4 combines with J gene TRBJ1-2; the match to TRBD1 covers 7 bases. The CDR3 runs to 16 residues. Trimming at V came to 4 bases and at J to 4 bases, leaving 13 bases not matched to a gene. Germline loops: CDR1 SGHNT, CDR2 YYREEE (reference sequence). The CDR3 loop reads CASSLVPGTELYGYTF. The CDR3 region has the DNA TGTGCCAGCAGCCTAGTTCCCGGGACAGAACTCTATGGCTACACCTTC.

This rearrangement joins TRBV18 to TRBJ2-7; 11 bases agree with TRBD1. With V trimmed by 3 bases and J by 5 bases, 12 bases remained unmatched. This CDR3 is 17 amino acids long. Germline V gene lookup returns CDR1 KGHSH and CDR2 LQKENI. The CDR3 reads CASSPLSGQGARNEQYF. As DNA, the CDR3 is TGTGCCAGCTCACCCCTCAGCGGACAGGGGGCTAGGAACGAGCAGTACTTC.

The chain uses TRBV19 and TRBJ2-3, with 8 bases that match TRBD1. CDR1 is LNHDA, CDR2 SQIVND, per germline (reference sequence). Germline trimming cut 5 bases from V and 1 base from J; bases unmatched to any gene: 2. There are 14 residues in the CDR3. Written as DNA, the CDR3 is TGTGCCAGTAGTGGGACAGGACGCACAGATACGCAGTATTTT. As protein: CASSGTGRTDTQYF.

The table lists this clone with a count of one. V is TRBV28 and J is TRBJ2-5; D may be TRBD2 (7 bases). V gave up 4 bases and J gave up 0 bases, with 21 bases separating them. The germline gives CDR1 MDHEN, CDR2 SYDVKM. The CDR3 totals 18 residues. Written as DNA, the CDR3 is TGTGCCAGCAGTTCGATACTACCAGGGGCGGGGGACCAAGAGACCCAGTACTTC. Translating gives CASSSILPGAGDQETQYF.

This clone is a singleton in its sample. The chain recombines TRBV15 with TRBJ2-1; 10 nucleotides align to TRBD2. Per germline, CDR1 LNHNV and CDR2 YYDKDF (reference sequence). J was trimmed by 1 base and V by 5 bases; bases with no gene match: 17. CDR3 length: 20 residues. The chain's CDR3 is CATSGIAGGVALNSYNEQFF. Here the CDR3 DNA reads TGTGCCACCAGCGGGATAGCGGGAGGTGTTGCCCTGAATTCCTACAATGAGCAGTTCTTC.

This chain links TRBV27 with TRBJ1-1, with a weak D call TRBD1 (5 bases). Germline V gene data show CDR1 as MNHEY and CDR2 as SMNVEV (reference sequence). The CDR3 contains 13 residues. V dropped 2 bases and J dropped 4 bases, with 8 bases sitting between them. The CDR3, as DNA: TGTGCCAGCAGTTTACAGGGAGGCACTGAAGCTTTCTTT. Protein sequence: CASSLQGGTEAFF.

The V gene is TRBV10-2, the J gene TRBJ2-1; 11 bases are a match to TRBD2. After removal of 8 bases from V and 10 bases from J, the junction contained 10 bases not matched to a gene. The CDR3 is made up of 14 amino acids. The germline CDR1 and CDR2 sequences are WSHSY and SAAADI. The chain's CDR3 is CASSTSGSGGEQFF. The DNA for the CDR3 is TGCGCCAGCTCAACTAGCGGGAGTGGTGGCGAGCAGTTCTTC.

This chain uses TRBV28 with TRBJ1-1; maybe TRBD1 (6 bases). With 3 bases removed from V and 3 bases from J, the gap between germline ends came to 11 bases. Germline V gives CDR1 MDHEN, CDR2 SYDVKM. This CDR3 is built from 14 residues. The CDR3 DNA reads TGTGCCAGCAGTTTCGGGGGGCCCGACACTGAAGCTTTCTTT. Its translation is CASSFGGPDTEAFF. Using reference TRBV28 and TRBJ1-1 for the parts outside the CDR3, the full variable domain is DVKVTQSSRYLVKRTGEKVFLECVQDMDHENMFWYRQDPGLGLRLIYFSYDVKMKEKGDIPEGYSVSREKKERFSLILESASTNQTSMYLCASSFGGPDTEAFFGQGTRLTVV.

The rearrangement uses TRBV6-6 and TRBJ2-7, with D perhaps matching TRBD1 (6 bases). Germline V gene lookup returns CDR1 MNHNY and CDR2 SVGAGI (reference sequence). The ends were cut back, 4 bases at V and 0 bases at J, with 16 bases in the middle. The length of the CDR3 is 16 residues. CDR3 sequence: CASSSASARGSYEQYF. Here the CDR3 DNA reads TGTGCCAGCAGTTCCGCCAGTGCCAGGGGCTCCTACGAGCAGTACTTC.

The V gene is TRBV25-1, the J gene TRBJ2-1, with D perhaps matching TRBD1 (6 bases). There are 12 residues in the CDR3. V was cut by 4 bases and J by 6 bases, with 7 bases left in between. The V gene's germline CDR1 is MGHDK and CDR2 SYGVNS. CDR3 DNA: TGTGCCAGCAGTGGACAGGTCAATGAGCAGTTCTTC. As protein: CASSGQVNEQFF.

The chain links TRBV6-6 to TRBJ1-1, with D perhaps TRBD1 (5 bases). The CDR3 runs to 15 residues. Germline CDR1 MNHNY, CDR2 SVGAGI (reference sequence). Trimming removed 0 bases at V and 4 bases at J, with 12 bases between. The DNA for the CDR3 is TGTGCCAGCAGTTACTCGACGCAGGGTGCCACTGAAGCTTTCTTT. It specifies CASSYSTQGATEAFF.

Here the CDR3 reads CASSHAMTSEQFF. In DNA form, the CDR3 reads TGTGCCAGCAGCCACGCCATGACTAGTGAGCAGTTCTTC. The chain uses TRBV4-2 and TRBJ2-1; possibly TRBD2 for D (6 bases). The CDR3 contains 13 residues. Germline CDR1 is LGHNA and CDR2 is YNFKEQ. Trimming took 3 bases from V and 9 from J, leaving 12 bases between them.

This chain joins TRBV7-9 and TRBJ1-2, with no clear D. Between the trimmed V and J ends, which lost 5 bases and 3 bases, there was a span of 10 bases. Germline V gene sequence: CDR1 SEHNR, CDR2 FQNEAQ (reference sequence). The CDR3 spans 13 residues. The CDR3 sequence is CASSRAEDYGYTF. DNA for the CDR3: TGTGCCAGCAGCCGAGCGGAAGACTATGGCTACACCTTC.

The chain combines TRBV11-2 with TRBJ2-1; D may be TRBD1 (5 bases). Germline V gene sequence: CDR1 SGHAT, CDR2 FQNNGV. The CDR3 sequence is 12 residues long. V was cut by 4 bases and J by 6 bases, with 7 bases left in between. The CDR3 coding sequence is TGTGCCAGCAGCTGGGGCCCCAATGAGCAGTTCTTC. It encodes CASSWGPNEQFF.

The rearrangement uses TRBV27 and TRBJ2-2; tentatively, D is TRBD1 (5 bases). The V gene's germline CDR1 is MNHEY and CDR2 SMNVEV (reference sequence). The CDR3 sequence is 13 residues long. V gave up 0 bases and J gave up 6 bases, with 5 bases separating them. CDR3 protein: CASSLSGPGELFF. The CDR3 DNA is TGTGCCAGCAGTTTATCGGGGCCCGGGGAGCTGTTTTTT.

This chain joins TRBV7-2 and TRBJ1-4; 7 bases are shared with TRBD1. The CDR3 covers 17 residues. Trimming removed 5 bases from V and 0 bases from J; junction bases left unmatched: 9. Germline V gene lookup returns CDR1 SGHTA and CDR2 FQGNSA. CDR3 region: CASSPGTALATNEKLFF. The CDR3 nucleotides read TGTGCCAGCAGCCCGGGGACAGCCCTTGCAACTAATGAAAAACTGTTTTTT.